These 22 T cell receptor beta chains share one sample of origin, sequenced in a study of blood T cell repertoires in COVID-19. The table came from immunoSEQ multiplex PCR; TCRdb's copy has only in-frame clones and leaves some out. This sample has approximately 36,000 clones, with 74% found just once. Sequencing was carried out using peripheral blood. Receptors originate from a man aged 65 to 79 with COVID-19, enrolled during active disease.

In its sample, this clone was seen many times. The CDR3 bases are TGTGCCAGCAGACGAGGTTTTGGGGGCGCGAGCCATTCACCCCTCCACTTT. Its translation: CASRRGFGGASHSPLHF. The V call is TRBV27, the J call TRBJ1-6; D might be TRBD1 (6 bases). Deletions cut 6 bases from V and 8 bases from J, with 23 bases between. The CDR3 extends over 17 amino acids. The germline CDR1 and CDR2 sequences are MNHEY and SMNVEV (reference sequence).

The V gene is TRBV19, the J gene TRBJ1-1; the D is unclear. Per the germline V gene, CDR1 is LNHDA and CDR2 is SQIVND (reference sequence). The CDR3 runs 14 residues. V gave up 4 bases and J gave up 4 bases, with 13 bases separating them. The CDR3 DNA reads TGTGCCAGTAGTACCCAAGGGAGGCCCACTGAAGCTTTCTTT. It yields the protein CASSTQGRPTEAFF. The complete variable domain, with remaining parts taken from reference TRBV19 and TRBJ1-1, reads DGGITQSPKYLFRKEGQNVTLSCEQNLNHDAMYWYRQDPGQGLRLIYYSQIVNDFQKGDIAEGYSVSREKKESFPLTVTSAQKNPTAFYLCASSTQGRPTEAFFGQGTRLTVV.

The V and J genes are TRBV5-1 and TRBJ2-3; perhaps TRBD2 as D (5 bases). The V gene lost 4 bases and the J gene lost 2 bases, with 14 bases spanning the gap. The CDR3 extends over 15 amino acids. Germline-derived CDR1 and CDR2 are SGHRS and YFSETQ. As DNA, the CDR3 is TGCGCCAGCAGCCTAGAGCGGCCCCACACAGATACGCAGTATTTT. Its protein product is CASSLERPHTDTQYF. The complete variable domain, with remaining parts taken from reference TRBV5-1 and TRBJ2-3, reads KAGVTQTPRYLIKTRGQQVTLSCSPISGHRSVSWYQQTPGQGLQFLFEYFSETQRNKGNFPGRFSGRQFSNSRSEMNVSTLELGDSALYLCASSLERPHTDTQYFGPGTRLTVL.

The chain couples TRBV2 to TRBJ2-1; 10 nucleotides match TRBD2. Germline-derived CDR1 and CDR2 are SNHLY and FYNNEI. Trimming took 3 bases from V and 6 from J; bases not matched to a gene: 5. The CDR3 runs 15 residues. In nucleotides, the CDR3 is TGTGCCAGCAGTGAGGTAGCGGGAGGCCGCAATGAGCAGTTCTTC. Translating gives CASSEVAGGRNEQFF.

CDR3 bases: TGCGCCAGCAGCTTGGTTGGAGTAGCCAAAAACATTCAGTACTTC. Translating it yields CASSLVGVAKNIQYF. The chain has TRBV5-1 and TRBJ2-4; no reliable D call. The germline V and J ends were trimmed by 0 bases and 0 bases, with 7 bases remaining between them. There are 15 residues in the CDR3. From germline, CDR1 is SGHRS and CDR2 YFSETQ.

The chain employs TRBV12-3 or TRBV12-4 and TRBJ2-1; 11 nucleotides match TRBD1. V shed 6 bases, J shed 7 bases, and the junction held 2 bases outside the gene matches. This CDR3 contains 13 residues. The CDR3 DNA sequence: TGTGCCAGCAGGCGGGACAGGGGGAATGAGCAGTTCTTC. It specifies CASRRDRGNEQFF.

The V and J genes are TRBV6-5 and TRBJ1-1; D unclear. Germline V gene lookup returns CDR1 MNHEY and CDR2 SVGAGI. The CDR3 has 13 residues. Trimming removed 7 bases at V and 6 bases at J, with 15 bases between. CDR3 nucleotides: TGTGCCAGCACCGAGGTCCTGGCGTCTGAAGCTTTCTTT. It codes for CASTEVLASEAFF.

The count of this clone is one. The chain uses TRBV29-1 and TRBJ2-1, with D perhaps matching TRBD2 (5 bases). Trimming shortened V by 4 bases and J by 3 bases, and 10 bases separated the two germline ends. The CDR3 has 13 residues. CDR1 SQVTM and CDR2 ANQGSEA come from the germline V gene. In nucleotides, the CDR3 is TGCAGCGTTGCTAGCTCCTTCTACAATGAGCAGTTCTTC. It specifies CSVASSFYNEQFF.

The CDR3 region has the DNA TGCGCCAGCAGCGTGACAGGGGAAGGCTCCTACGAGCAGTACTTC. The encoded protein is CASSVTGEGSYEQYF. The V gene is TRBV5-1, the J gene TRBJ2-7; 8 bases map to TRBD1. CDR3 length equals 15 residues. V lost 4 bases, J lost 0 bases, and 6 bases stayed unmatched. Germline CDR1 SGHRS, CDR2 YFSETQ.

The CDR3 coding sequence is TGCGCCAGCAGGGAAGGTCCGGCGGGTAGGACTGAAGCTTTCTTT. Its protein product is CASREGPAGRTEAFF. This chain connects TRBV4-1 to TRBJ1-1; no clear D. The V gene's germline CDR1 is MGHRA and CDR2 YSYEKL. The CDR3 is 15 residues long. The germline V and J ends were trimmed by 6 bases and 5 bases, with 19 bases remaining between them.

The chain links TRBV7-8 to TRBJ1-5; 10 bases match TRBD1. The CDR3 is made up of 16 amino acids. Trimming removed 0 bases from V and 6 bases from J; junction bases left unmatched: 5. CDR1 and CDR2 from the germline V gene are SGHVS and FQNEAQ. CDR3: CASSLAGQGIGQPQHF. In DNA, the CDR3 is TGTGCCAGCAGCTTAGCGGGACAGGGGATAGGTCAGCCCCAGCATTTT.

V usage is TRBV5-1 and J usage is TRBJ1-5; D may be TRBD1 (5 bases). This CDR3 spans 14 amino acids. Trimming removed 0 bases at V and 7 bases at J, with 11 bases between. Germline V gene data show CDR1 as SGHRS and CDR2 as YFSETQ. The CDR3 loop is CASSLAGFGQPQHF. The CDR3 nucleotides read TGCGCCAGCAGCTTGGCAGGGTTCGGACAGCCCCAGCATTTT.

The chain links TRBV7-9 to TRBJ2-2; D is unresolved. Germline V gives CDR1 SEHNR, CDR2 FQNEAQ (reference sequence). The length of the CDR3 is 12 residues. V was trimmed by 5 bases and J by 7 bases, leaving 8 bases between them. DNA of the CDR3: TGTGCCAGCAGCCGGGTTAACGGGGAGCTGTTTTTT. Translated, it gives CASSRVNGELFF.

The chain couples TRBV19 to TRBJ1-4, with D unclear. The V gene lost 2 bases and the J gene lost 0 bases, with 16 bases spanning the gap. Germline V gene lookup returns CDR1 LNHDA and CDR2 SQIVND (reference sequence). The CDR3 is 18 amino acids. CDR3 in DNA: TGTGCCAGTAGTATACGTCCGGCCGGACTGGCAACTAATGAAAAACTGTTTTTT. Residues: CASSIRPAGLATNEKLFF.

The chain recombines TRBV11-2 with TRBJ1-2; D remains ambiguous. This CDR3 has 14 residues. The germline V gene encodes CDR1 SGHAT and CDR2 FQNNGV. V was shortened by 5 bases and J by 2 bases, with 12 bases between the two germline ends. The CDR3 loop reads CASSLEAGNYGYTF. The CDR3 nucleotides read TGTGCCAGCAGCCTTGAGGCCGGGAACTATGGCTACACCTTC. The complete variable domain, with remaining parts taken from reference TRBV11-2 and TRBJ1-2, reads EAGVAQSPRYKIIEKRQSVAFWCNPISGHATLYWYQQILGQGPKLLIQFQNNGVVDDSQLPKDRFSAERLKGVDSTLKIQPAKLEDSAVYLCASSLEAGNYGYTFGSGTRLTVV.

The chain combines TRBV12-3 or TRBV12-4 with TRBJ2-1; a possible D gene is TRBD1 (6 bases). This CDR3 has 13 amino acids. V was clipped by 1 base and J by 6 bases, with 7 bases between them. The CDR3 here is CASSLGGGNEQFF. CDR3 nucleotides: TGTGCCAGCAGTTTAGGAGGGGGCAATGAGCAGTTCTTC.

This CDR3 is CASSPWSRTNSPQHF. Here the CDR3 DNA reads TGTGCCAGCTCACCATGGTCCCGGACAAATTCACCCCAGCATTTT. The chain employs TRBV18 and TRBJ1-5; D is possibly TRBD1 (5 bases). Germline V lookup: CDR1 KGHSH, CDR2 LQKENI. Deletions cut 2 bases from V and 10 bases from J, with 18 bases between. CDR3 length: 15 amino acids.

This clone was counted between two and nine times. The CDR3 sequence: CASSQAPGRPGELFF. In nucleotides, the CDR3 is TGCGCCAGCAGCCAGGCTCCCGGCAGGCCCGGGGAGCTGTTTTTT. V gene TRBV4-3 combines with J gene TRBJ2-2; D not certain. Trimming stripped 3 bases from V and 6 bases from J, with 14 bases between. Germline lookup yields CDR1 LGHNA and CDR2 YSLEER. CDR3 length equals 15 residues.

The chain has TRBV24-1 and TRBJ2-5, with D unclear. There are 13 residues in the CDR3. CDR1 is KGHDR, CDR2 SFDVKD, per germline. V gave up 7 bases and J gave up 5 bases, with 13 bases separating them. In nucleotides, the CDR3 is TGTGCCACCAGAAAGCTGCAATTGGAGACCCAGTACTTC. Translating gives CATRKLQLETQYF.

J is TRBJ1-5 and V is TRBV6-5; D call uncertain. This CDR3 contains 14 residues. CDR1 MNHEY and CDR2 SVGAGI come from the germline V gene. Trimming removed 3 bases at V and 6 bases at J, with 12 bases between. The CDR3 region has the DNA TGTGCCAGCAGTTATATGGAGCGCCCTCAGCCCCAGCATTTT. This codes for CASSYMERPQPQHF.

This clone came up a few times. CDR3 protein: CSVYGGGYEQYF. The CDR3 region has the DNA TGCAGCGTCTATGGAGGTGGCTACGAGCAGTACTTC. V usage is TRBV29-1 and J usage is TRBJ2-7, with D perhaps matching TRBD2 (5 bases). Trimming left V 6 bases short and J 3 bases short, with 12 bases between. CDR1 is SQVTM and CDR2 is ANQGSEA in the germline V gene. This CDR3 comprises 12 residues.

The V call is TRBV9, the J call TRBJ2-1; 12 bases are shared with TRBD2. Losses at the gene ends were 3 bases for V and 9 bases for J; bases not matched to a gene: 16. Looked up from germline, CDR1 is SGDLS and CDR2 is YYNGEE. The CDR3 covers 18 residues. The CDR3 DNA follows: TGTGCCAGCAGCGCGACTAGCGGGAGTGATATAGTAAGGGGTGAGCAGTTCTTC. Translated, it gives CASSATSGSDIVRGEQFF. The full variable domain, completed using reference TRBV9 and TRBJ2-1, is DSGVTQTPKHLITATGQRVTLRCSPRSGDLSVYWYQQSLDQGLQFLIQYYNGEERAKGNILERFSAQQFPDLHSELNLSSLELGDSALYFCASSATSGSDIVRGEQFFGPGTRLTVL.